These 8 T cell receptor beta chains came from one sample sequenced in a study of T cell changes during pregnancy in multiple sclerosis. Sequencing was performed with immunoSEQ multiplex PCR; in TCRdb, only in-frame clones are kept and a portion is missing. The sample gives some 42,000 clones, approximately 90% of which show up once; under 0.95% is in the top ten. The sample in question was CD4+ T cells from peripheral blood mononuclear cells, obtained after pregnancy. The receptors were sampled from a female donor with multiple sclerosis, enrolled in a pregnancy study.

V usage is TRBV10-2 and J usage is TRBJ1-2; perhaps TRBD1 as D (5 bases). The V end lost 2 bases, the J end lost 6 bases, and 13 bases lay between the germline ends. The V gene's germline CDR1 is WSHSY and CDR2 SAAADI. The CDR3 is made up of 14 amino acids. CDR3 sequence: CASSERGGLDGYTF. As DNA, the CDR3 is TGCGCCAGCAGTGAGCGGGGGGGATTAGATGGCTACACCTTC.

The CDR3 sequence: CATSRTGTGNTGELFF. DNA of the CDR3: TGTGCCACCAGCAGAACAGGGACAGGGAACACCGGGGAGCTGTTTTTT. V is TRBV15 and J is TRBJ2-2; TRBD1 aligns across 8 bases. CDR1 LNHNV and CDR2 YYDKDF come from the germline V gene (reference sequence). This CDR3 region has 16 residues. Germline trimming cut 2 bases from V and 1 base from J; bases unmatched to any gene: 3.

The rearrangement joins TRBV10-3 to TRBJ2-7, with TRBD2 matching over 7 bases. V gave up 3 bases and J gave up 2 bases; unmatched junction bases: 7. The CDR3 runs 15 residues. The germline CDR1 and CDR2 sequences are ENHRY and SYGVKD. The CDR3 sequence: CAISDRREGTYEQYF. CDR3 in DNA: TGTGCCATCAGTGATAGGAGGGAGGGGACCTACGAGCAGTACTTC.

The chain combines TRBV6-6 with TRBJ1-5; possibly TRBD1 for D (6 bases). The CDR3 spans 13 residues. Per germline, CDR1 MNHNY and CDR2 SVGAGI (reference sequence). V lost 6 bases to trimming and J lost 7 bases, with 13 bases between them. Written as DNA, the CDR3 is TGTGCCAGCAGGACGACAGGAGGACAGCCCCAGCATTTT. As protein: CASRTTGGQPQHF.

This clone was recorded only once. A clone one base away is much larger, so this may be a read error. Other DNA sequences within the sample encode an identical CDR3. V and J are TRBV9 and TRBJ1-2; 8 bases are a match to TRBD1. The CDR3 length is 14 residues. Germline-derived CDR1 and CDR2 are SGDLS and YYNGEE. CDR3 residues: CASSPTGGVYGYTF. DNA of the CDR3: TGTGCCAGCAGCCCTACAGGGGGGGTATATGGCTACACCTTT. The full variable domain, completed using reference TRBV9 and TRBJ1-2, is DSGVTQTPKHLITATGQRVTLRCSPRSGDLSVYWYQQSLDQGLQFLIQYYNGEERAKGNILERFSAQQFPDLHSELNLSSLELGDSALYFCASSPTGGVYGYTFGSGTRLTVV.

The chain has TRBV4-3 and TRBJ1-5; TRBD1 aligns across 8 bases. This CDR3 contains 18 residues. CDR1 and CDR2 (germline): LGHNA, YSLEER. Germline trimming cut 0 bases from V and 5 bases from J; bases unmatched to any gene: 12. As DNA, the CDR3 is TGCGCCAGCAGCCAAGAGAAGAGGACAGGGTGGTGGGATCAGCCCCAGCATTTT. As protein: CASSQEKRTGWWDQPQHF.

The rearrangement joins TRBV5-4 to TRBJ2-5, with 9 bases aligning to TRBD2. CDR1 and CDR2 (germline): SGHNT, YYREEE (reference sequence). The length of the CDR3 is 16 residues. V was pared by 4 bases and J by 5 bases, with 12 bases of the junction left unmatched. CDR3 sequence reads: CASSRMAGGPGETQYF. The CDR3 coding sequence is TGTGCCAGCAGCCGGATGGCGGGGGGGCCGGGGGAGACCCAGTACTTC.

A few counts support this clone. This sequence joins TRBV7-9 and TRBJ1-4, with D perhaps TRBD1 (5 bases). The CDR3 sequence is 14 residues long. CDR1 is SEHNR and CDR2 is FQNEAQ in the germline V gene (reference sequence). The V gene lost 1 base and the J gene lost 6 bases, with 9 bases spanning the gap. CDR3 protein: CASSLGQGDEKLFF. In nucleotides, the CDR3 is TGTGCCAGCAGCTTAGGGCAGGGTGATGAAAAACTGTTTTTT.